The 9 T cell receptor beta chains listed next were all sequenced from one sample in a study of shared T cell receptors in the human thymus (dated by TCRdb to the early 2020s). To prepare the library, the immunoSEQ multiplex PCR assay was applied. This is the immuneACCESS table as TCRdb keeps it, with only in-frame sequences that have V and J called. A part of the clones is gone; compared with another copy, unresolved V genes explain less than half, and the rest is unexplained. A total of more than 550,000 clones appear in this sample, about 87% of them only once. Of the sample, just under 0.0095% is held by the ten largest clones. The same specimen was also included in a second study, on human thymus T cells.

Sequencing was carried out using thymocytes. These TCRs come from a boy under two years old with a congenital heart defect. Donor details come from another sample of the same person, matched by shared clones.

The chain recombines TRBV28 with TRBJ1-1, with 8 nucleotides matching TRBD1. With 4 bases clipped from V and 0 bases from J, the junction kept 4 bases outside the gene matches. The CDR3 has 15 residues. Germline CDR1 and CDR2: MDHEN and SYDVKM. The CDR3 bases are TGTGCCAGCAGTTCCCGGACAGGGTTGAACACTGAAGCTTTCTTT. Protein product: CASSSRTGLNTEAFF.

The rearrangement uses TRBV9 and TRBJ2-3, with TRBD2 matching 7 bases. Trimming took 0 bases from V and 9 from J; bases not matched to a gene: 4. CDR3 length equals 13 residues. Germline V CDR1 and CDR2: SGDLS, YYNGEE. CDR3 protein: CASSVEGGWTQYF. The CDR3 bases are TGTGCCAGCAGCGTAGAGGGAGGGTGGACGCAGTATTTT.

The CDR3 region is CASSHGPGTGGSEQYF. CDR3 coding DNA: TGTGCCAGCAGCCACGGGCCCGGGACAGGCGGGTCCGAGCAGTACTTC. This rearrangement joins TRBV28 to TRBJ2-5; 8 nucleotides line up with TRBD1. The tail of the sequence fits TRBJ2-7 better, so the J call may be wrong. The CDR3 is 16 amino acids. Germline CDR1 and CDR2: MDHEN and SYDVKM.

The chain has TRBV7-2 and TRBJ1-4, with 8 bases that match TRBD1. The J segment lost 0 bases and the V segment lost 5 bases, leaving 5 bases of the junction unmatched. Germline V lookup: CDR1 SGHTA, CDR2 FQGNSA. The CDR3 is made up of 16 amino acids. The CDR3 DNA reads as TGTGCCAGCAGCCCCGGGACAGGTGCAACTAATGAAAAACTGTTTTTT. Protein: CASSPGTGATNEKLFF.

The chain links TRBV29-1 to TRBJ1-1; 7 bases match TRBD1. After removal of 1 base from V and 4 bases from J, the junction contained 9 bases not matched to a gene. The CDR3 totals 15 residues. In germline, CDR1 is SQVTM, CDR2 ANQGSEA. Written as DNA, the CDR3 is TGCAGCGTTGAAGGGCTCAGGGGGGAAGGCACTGAAGCTTTCTTT. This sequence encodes CSVEGLRGEGTEAFF.

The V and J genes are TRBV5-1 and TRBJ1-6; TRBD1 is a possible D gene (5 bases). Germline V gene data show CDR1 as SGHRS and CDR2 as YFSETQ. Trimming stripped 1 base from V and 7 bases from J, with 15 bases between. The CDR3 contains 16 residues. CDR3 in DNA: TGCGCCAGCAGCTTGTTATTGTTGGGGGGGAATTCACCCCTCCACTTT. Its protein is CASSLLLLGGNSPLHF.

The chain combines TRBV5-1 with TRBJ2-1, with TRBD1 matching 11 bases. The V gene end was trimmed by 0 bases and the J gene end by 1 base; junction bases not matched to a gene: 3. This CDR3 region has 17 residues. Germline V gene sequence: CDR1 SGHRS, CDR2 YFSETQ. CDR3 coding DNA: TGCGCCAGCAGCTTGGGGACAGGGGGCAGTTCCTACAATGAGCAGTTCTTC. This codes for CASSLGTGGSSYNEQFF.

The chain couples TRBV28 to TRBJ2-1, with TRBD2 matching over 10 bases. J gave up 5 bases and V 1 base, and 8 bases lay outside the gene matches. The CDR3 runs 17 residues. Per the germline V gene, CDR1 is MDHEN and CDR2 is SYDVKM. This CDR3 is CASSLSPGLAVNNEQFF. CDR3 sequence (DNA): TGTGCCAGCAGTTTATCCCCAGGACTAGCGGTAAACAATGAGCAGTTCTTC.

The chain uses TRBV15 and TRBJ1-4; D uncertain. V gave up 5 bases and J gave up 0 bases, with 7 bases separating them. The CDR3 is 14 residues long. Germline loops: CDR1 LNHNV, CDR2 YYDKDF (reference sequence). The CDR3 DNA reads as TGTGCCACCAGCTCACCTACAACTAATGAAAAACTGTTTTTT. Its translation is CATSSPTTNEKLFF.